This passage covers 27 T cell receptor beta chains from one sample sequenced in a study of Ad26.COV2.S vaccination and SARS-CoV-2 variants. The sample's treatment: roughly 19 received Ad26.COV2.S at low or high dose, single or two shots; about 5 received placebo; per-sample allocation not given. Sampling occurred on day 63 after the first vaccine or placebo injection. The data were produced by immunoSEQ multiplex PCR, yet TCRdb's version contains in-frame clones alone and is incomplete. Seen here are almost 400,000 clones, about 89% observed once, and the top ten hold about 1.9%. The sample was peripheral blood, taken in a trial of Ad26.COV2.S vaccine versus placebo. The receptor source for this set is a person aged 18 to 59 who received the Ad26.COV2.S COVID-19 vaccine or a placebo.

This clone showed up just a few times. The J gene is TRBJ2-7, the V gene TRBV6-1; D gene ambiguous. CDR1 and CDR2 from the germline V gene are MNHNS and SASEGT. V lost 3 bases and J 4 bases, leaving 13 bases between the germline ends. This CDR3 comprises 14 residues. CDR3 sequence reads: CASSEYGIGYEQYF. The CDR3 DNA reads TGTGCCAGCAGTGAGTACGGAATCGGGTACGAGCAGTACTTC.

The chain has TRBV5-4 and TRBJ2-4; D is possibly TRBD2 (6 bases). This CDR3 region has 14 residues. Germline V gene sequence: CDR1 SGHNT, CDR2 YYREEE (reference sequence). Between the trimmed V and J ends, which lost 4 bases and 1 base, there was a span of 9 bases. The chain's CDR3 is CASSGTGAKNIQYF. The CDR3 DNA follows: TGTGCCAGCAGCGGGACTGGGGCCAAAAACATTCAGTACTTC.

CDR3 amino acids: CASSLGIPTDTQYF. In nucleotides, the CDR3 is TGTGCCAGCAGCTTGGGGATTCCCACAGATACGCAGTATTTT. The chain is built from TRBV5-6 and TRBJ2-3; D is unresolved. Germline CDR1 and CDR2: SGHDT and YYEEEE. CDR3 length equals 14 residues. V was trimmed by 0 bases and J by 2 bases, leaving 7 bases between them.

The chain links TRBV11-2 to TRBJ2-7; D is undetermined. Germline V gene lookup returns CDR1 SGHAT and CDR2 FQNNGV. V shed 1 base and J shed 2 bases, with 9 bases lying between them. The CDR3 spans 14 residues. The CDR3 DNA sequence: TGTGCCAGCAGCTTAGTGGGCGGAGCCTACGAGCAGTACTTC. It translates to CASSLVGGAYEQYF.

This chain links TRBV9 with TRBJ2-1, with 12 bases matching TRBD2. After removal of 3 bases from V and 6 bases from J, the junction contained 7 bases not matched to a gene. Germline-derived CDR1 and CDR2 are SGDLS and YYNGEE. CDR3 size: 16 residues. CDR3 residues: CASSEIGLAGINEQFF. The CDR3 DNA reads TGTGCCAGCAGCGAAATCGGACTAGCGGGGATCAATGAGCAGTTCTTC.

The chain uses TRBV9 and TRBJ1-4; D possibly corresponds to TRBD1 (6 bases). Trimming pared 0 bases from V and 11 bases from J, leaving 11 bases between. The CDR3 loop spans 13 amino acids. Per germline, CDR1 SGDLS and CDR2 YYNGEE. Here the CDR3 DNA reads TGTGCCAGCAGCGTAGTGGGGGGCGCGAAACTGTTTTTT. This sequence encodes CASSVVGGAKLFF.

V usage is TRBV14 and J usage is TRBJ2-1; either TRBD1 or TRBD2 may supply D (5 bases each). CDR3 size: 15 residues. The germline CDR1 and CDR2 sequences are SGHDN and FVKESK. V was shortened by 6 bases and J by 9 bases, with 21 bases between the two germline ends. The CDR3 protein is CASSPTRGAGSEQFF. In nucleotides, the CDR3 is TGTGCCAGCAGTCCCACGAGAGGGGCAGGGTCTGAGCAGTTCTTC.

The chain has TRBV29-1 and TRBJ2-1, with D unclear. The germline CDR1 and CDR2 sequences are SQVTM and ANQGSEA. V was cut by 6 bases and J by 3 bases, with 6 bases left in between. The CDR3 extends over 11 amino acids. In nucleotides, the CDR3 is TGCAGCGTCCCTCACTACAATGAGCAGTTCTTC. This codes for CSVPHYNEQFF.

V usage is TRBV18 and J usage is TRBJ1-1, with a weak D call TRBD1 (5 bases). Trimming removed 3 bases at V and 2 bases at J, with 13 bases between. This CDR3 region has 15 residues. Per germline, CDR1 KGHSH and CDR2 LQKENI. CDR3 sequence reads: CASSPLAGTNTEAFF. As DNA, the CDR3 is TGTGCCAGCTCACCCCTGGCAGGGACCAACACTGAAGCTTTCTTT. The whole variable domain, filled in from reference TRBV18 and TRBJ1-1, reads NAGVMQNPRHLVRRRGQEARLRCSPMKGHSHVYWYRQLPEEGLKFMVYLQKENIIDESGMPKERFSAEFPKEGPSILRIQQVVRGDSAAYFCASSPLAGTNTEAFFGQGTRLTVV.

The chain couples TRBV13 to TRBJ2-1; D is perhaps TRBD1 (6 bases). V gave up 5 bases and J gave up 4 bases, with 15 bases separating them. CDR3 length: 15 residues. Germline V lookup: CDR1 PRHDT, CDR2 FYEKMQ (reference sequence). The CDR3 DNA follows: TGTGCCAGCAGCCCCCACCGGGACAATTACAATGAGCAGTTCTTC. Translated: CASSPHRDNYNEQFF. Filled out from reference TRBV13 and TRBJ2-1, the complete variable domain reads AAGVIQSPRHLIKEKRETATLKCYPIPRHDTVYWYQQGPGQDPQFLISFYEKMQSDKGSIPDRFSAQQFSDYHSELNMSSLELGDSALYFCASSPHRDNYNEQFFGPGTRLTVL.

The chain carries TRBV3-1 (or the pseudogene TRBV3-2) and TRBJ2-3, with 13 bases that match TRBD2. J gave up 4 bases and V 4 bases, and 5 bases lay outside the gene matches. The CDR3 has 16 residues. CDR1 LGHDT and CDR2 YNNKEL come from the germline V gene (reference sequence). The DNA of the CDR3 is TGTGCCAGCAGCCTCGGACTAGCGGGAGCTGCAGATACGCAGTATTTT. Its translation: CASSLGLAGAADTQYF.

The V and J genes are TRBV19 and TRBJ2-1, with D unclear. V lost 1 base and J 8 bases, leaving 12 bases between the germline ends. This CDR3 has 14 amino acids. Germline V gene sequence: CDR1 LNHDA, CDR2 SQIVND (reference sequence). The CDR3 loop is CASSIGLLPHEQFF. Here the CDR3 DNA reads TGTGCCAGTAGTATAGGGCTACTACCCCATGAGCAGTTCTTC. The full variable domain, with the rest looked up from reference TRBV19 and TRBJ2-1, is DGGITQSPKYLFRKEGQNVTLSCEQNLNHDAMYWYRQDPGQGLRLIYYSQIVNDFQKGDIAEGYSVSREKKESFPLTVTSAQKNPTAFYLCASSIGLLPHEQFFGPGTRLTVL.

The CDR3 DNA reads as TGTGCCAGCAGTTCCACAACGGGACAAAGGGAGACCCAGTACTTC. This sequence encodes CASSSTTGQRETQYF. The genes are TRBV27 and TRBJ2-5, with D possibly TRBD1 on 6 matching bases. Germline-derived CDR1 and CDR2 are MNHEY and SMNVEV (reference sequence). The CDR3 is 15 amino acids. The V end was cut by 4 bases, the J end by 5 bases, with 17 bases between.

The rearrangement uses TRBV11-2 and TRBJ2-5; 13 bases match TRBD2. Germline V lookup: CDR1 SGHAT, CDR2 FQNNGV. The CDR3 extends over 17 amino acids. V shed 1 base, J shed 6 bases, and the junction held 8 bases outside the gene matches. In DNA, the CDR3 is TGTGCCAGCAGCTTAGCCCTTGGGACTAGCGGGACGAAGACCCAGTACTTC. Its translation is CASSLALGTSGTKTQYF.

V gene TRBV7-3 combines with J gene TRBJ2-2; maybe TRBD2 (5 bases). V lost 3 bases, J lost 6 bases, and 11 bases lay in between. Looked up from germline, CDR1 is SGHTA and CDR2 is FQGTGA. The CDR3 covers 14 residues. The CDR3 sequence is CASSFGLTAGELFF. The CDR3 DNA is TGTGCCAGCAGCTTTGGACTGACCGCCGGGGAGCTGTTTTTT.

V is TRBV7-2 and J is TRBJ2-7; TRBD2 aligns across 12 bases. The junction had 13 bases not matched to a gene; V was cut back by 3 bases and J by 7 bases. Germline lookup yields CDR1 SGHTA and CDR2 FQGNSA. The CDR3 is 17 residues long. CDR3 DNA sequence: TGTGCCAGCAGCTTGGGCAGTTTTAGGCTAGCGGGAGGGGAGCAGTACTTC. Protein: CASSLGSFRLAGGEQYF.

V usage is TRBV5-4 and J usage is TRBJ2-2; a possible D gene is TRBD2 (5 bases). Per germline, CDR1 SGHNT and CDR2 YYREEE (reference sequence). The CDR3 is 13 amino acids. Trimming took off 2 bases at V and 8 bases at J, with 10 bases between the two ends. The CDR3 bases are TGTGCCAGCAGCTTCACAGCGGTGGGGGAGCTGTTTTTT. Residues: CASSFTAVGELFF.

The V call is TRBV28, the J call TRBJ1-5, with TRBD1 identical over 7 bases. Looked up from germline, CDR1 is MDHEN and CDR2 is SYDVKM. The CDR3 totals 13 residues. The J segment lost 4 bases and the V segment lost 6 bases, leaving 3 bases of the junction unmatched. The CDR3 region is CASSDRANQPQHF. For the CDR3, the DNA is TGTGCCAGCAGCGACAGGGCTAATCAGCCCCAGCATTTT.

The chain couples TRBV5-6 to TRBJ2-1; the D is unclear. Trimming cost V 0 bases and J 6 bases, with 7 bases left between them. The CDR3 runs 13 residues. Germline V gene data show CDR1 as SGHDT and CDR2 as YYEEEE. In nucleotides, the CDR3 is TGTGCCAGCAGCTTGGAGGGTCGCAATGAGCAGTTCTTC. This codes for CASSLEGRNEQFF.

The CDR3 DNA reads TGTGCCAGCATCGGGACGGACTATGGCTACACCTTC. As protein: CASIGTDYGYTF. The V and J genes are TRBV28 and TRBJ1-2; tentative D call: TRBD1 (5 bases). The CDR3 sequence is 12 residues long. The ends were cut back, 7 bases at V and 3 bases at J, with 9 bases in the middle. Germline CDR1 MDHEN, CDR2 SYDVKM.

The genes are TRBV10-3 and TRBJ2-5; possibly TRBD1 for D (5 bases). CDR1 is ENHRY, CDR2 SYGVKD, per germline. The germline V and J ends were trimmed by 6 bases and 5 bases, with 16 bases remaining between them. There are 14 residues in the CDR3. For the CDR3, the DNA is TGTGCCATCAGACCCTCACAGGACCGGGAGACCCAGTACTTC. It codes for CAIRPSQDRETQYF.

The CDR3 DNA sequence: TGTGCCAGTAGTATAGCGGGACTAGCACCCGAGCAGTACTTC. As protein: CASSIAGLAPEQYF. J is TRBJ2-7 and V is TRBV19; 9 bases are a match to TRBD2. CDR1 and CDR2 (germline): LNHDA, SQIVND (reference sequence). This CDR3 comprises 14 residues. The V and J ends lost 1 base and 6 bases, in that order; junction bases with no gene match: 4.

V is TRBV27 and J is TRBJ1-5, with D possibly matching TRBD1 (5 bases). From germline, CDR1 is MNHEY and CDR2 SMNVEV (reference sequence). The CDR3 runs to 14 residues. The V end was cut by 9 bases, the J end by 2 bases, with 14 bases between. The CDR3 sequence is CASAADSGNQPQHF. CDR3 bases: TGTGCCAGTGCCGCAGACAGCGGCAATCAGCCCCAGCATTTT.

This clone was picked up one time. V and J are TRBV5-6 and TRBJ2-7, with 9 bases fitting TRBD1. The trim removed 4 bases at V and 4 bases at J, leaving 6 bases unmatched. Germline CDR1 and CDR2: SGHDT and YYEEEE. The CDR3 is made up of 14 amino acids. This chain's CDR3 is CASSAGTGLYEQYF. DNA for the CDR3: TGTGCCAGCAGCGCCGGGACAGGGCTATACGAGCAGTACTTC.

The V call is TRBV11-2, the J call TRBJ2-7; 9 positions match TRBD2. Unmatched junction bases numbered 4, after V lost 3 bases and J lost 7 bases. Germline V gene sequence: CDR1 SGHAT, CDR2 FQNNGV. This CDR3 is built from 13 residues. CDR3 region: CASSFGLAREQYF. The CDR3 bases are TGTGCCAGCAGCTTCGGACTAGCGAGGGAGCAGTACTTC.

The CDR3 sequence is CATSKGEGAYNEQFF. The CDR3 DNA is TGTGCCACCAGCAAGGGCGAGGGAGCCTACAATGAGCAGTTCTTC. The chain links TRBV15 to TRBJ2-1; tentatively, D is TRBD2 (5 bases). CDR3 length equals 15 residues. The V end was cut by 4 bases, the J end by 2 bases, with 12 bases between. Germline CDR1 LNHNV, CDR2 YYDKDF (reference sequence).

The chain joins TRBV4-2 to TRBJ1-5, with 8 bases aligning to TRBD1. Germline V gene data show CDR1 as LGHNA and CDR2 as YNFKEQ. V lost 4 bases, J lost 5 bases, and 10 bases stayed unmatched. The CDR3 covers 16 residues. CDR3 DNA: TGTGCCAGCAGCCCGGGAGAGGACAGGGCGTATCAGCCCCAGCATTTT. This encodes CASSPGEDRAYQPQHF.